These 28 T cell receptor beta chains came from one sample sequenced in a study of blood T cell repertoires in COVID-19 (dated by TCRdb to the early 2020s). Library generation was performed with the immunoSEQ multiplex PCR assay. TCRdb carries this immuneACCESS record with in-frame sequences only. Its versions omit some clonotypes, under half of them owing to an unresolved V gene in the studies checked, with the rest unexplained. The sample contains around 170,000 clones, around 80% of them found a single time. The ten largest clones take up roughly 14% of the sample. The specimen sequenced was peripheral blood. The receptors originated from a man aged 30 to 39 with active or convalescent COVID-19.

The chain has TRBV11-2 and TRBJ1-1; the D gene is possibly TRBD1 (5 bases). Trimming stripped 5 bases from V and 4 bases from J, with 11 bases between. This CDR3 contains 13 residues. The germline CDR1 and CDR2 sequences are SGHAT and FQNNGV. CDR3 residues: CASSRGGFTEAFF. CDR3 nucleotides: TGTGCCAGCAGCCGGGGGGGGTTCACTGAAGCTTTCTTT.

The CDR3 sequence: CSAETGVRAFF. CDR3 in DNA: TGCAGTGCGGAGACGGGGGTTCGAGCTTTCTTT. The chain combines TRBV20-1 with TRBJ1-1; D perhaps matches TRBD1 (5 bases). The CDR3 totals 11 residues. Trimming shortened V by 6 bases and J by 10 bases, and 15 bases separated the two germline ends. CDR1 is DFQATT and CDR2 is SNEGSKA in the germline V gene (reference sequence).

The chain joins TRBV30 to TRBJ1-2, with a weak D call TRBD1 (6 bases). The CDR3 loop spans 11 amino acids. Germline V gene lookup returns CDR1 GTSNPN and CDR2 SVGIG (reference sequence). Trimming pared 3 bases from V and 6 bases from J, leaving 8 bases between. This CDR3 is CAWRAGDGYTF. DNA of the CDR3: TGTGCCTGGAGGGCAGGGGATGGCTACACCTTC. Filled out from reference TRBV30 and TRBJ1-2, the complete variable domain reads SQTIHQWPATLVQPVGSPLSLECTVEGTSNPNLYWYRQAAGRGLQLLFYSVGIGQISSEVPQNLSASRPQDRQFILSSKKLLLSDSGFYLCAWRAGDGYTFGSGTRLTVV.

The chain links TRBV19 to TRBJ1-1; D is unresolved. Trimming removed 8 bases at V and 6 bases at J, with 13 bases between. Germline V CDR1 and CDR2: LNHDA, SQIVND (reference sequence). The CDR3 runs to 12 residues. The CDR3: CASGPRGAEAFF. CDR3 coding DNA: TGTGCCAGTGGCCCCCGAGGCGCTGAAGCTTTCTTT.

The chain employs TRBV5-8 and TRBJ1-2; 7 nucleotides agree with TRBD1. The V and J ends lost 7 bases and 8 bases, in that order; junction bases with no gene match: 11. This CDR3 region has 13 residues. Germline loops: CDR1 SGHTS, CDR2 YDEGEE. This CDR3 is CASQVTGRRGYTF. The CDR3, as DNA: TGTGCCAGCCAGGTGACAGGGAGGAGGGGCTACACCTTC.

CDR3: CASSTTRGGTEAFF. The CDR3 DNA is TGTGCCAGTAGCACAACTAGGGGGGGGACTGAAGCTTTCTTT. V usage is TRBV19 and J usage is TRBJ1-1; the D gene is possibly TRBD1 (6 bases). Germline V gene sequence: CDR1 LNHDA, CDR2 SQIVND (reference sequence). Trimming left V 6 bases short and J 5 bases short, with 16 bases between. This CDR3 contains 14 residues.

This chain uses TRBV11-3 with TRBJ2-7; TRBD1 matches 10 bases. V lost 4 bases to trimming and J lost 5 bases; unmatched junction nucleotides: 5. CDR3 length: 14 residues. Germline CDR1 reads SGHNT; CDR2 reads YENEEA. The CDR3 nucleotides are TGTGCCAGCAGCTACTACGGACAGGGGGACGAGCAGTACTTC. Translating gives CASSYYGQGDEQYF. Drawing the rest from reference TRBV11-3 and TRBJ2-7, the complete variable domain is EAGVVQSPRYKIIEKKQPVAFWCNPISGHNTLYWYLQNLGQGPELLIRYENEEAVDDSQLPKDRFSAERLKGVDSTLKIQPAELGDSAVYLCASSYYGQGDEQYFGPGTRLTVT.

This sequence joins TRBV30 and TRBJ2-3, with D unresolved. The CDR3 has 12 residues. V was shortened by 3 bases and J by 2 bases, with 6 bases between the two germline ends. Germline CDR1 GTSNPN, CDR2 SVGIG (reference sequence). In DNA form, the CDR3 reads TGTGCCTGGAGACTTTACACAGATACGCAGTATTTT. Translated: CAWRLYTDTQYF.

The chain employs TRBV2 and TRBJ2-7; the match to TRBD2 covers 7 bases. Germline loops: CDR1 SNHLY, CDR2 FYNNEI. The CDR3 extends over 17 amino acids. V lost 0 bases and J lost 3; bases outside the gene matches: 11. The CDR3 nucleotides are TGTGCCAGCAGTGAAGCCCGAGGGAGGGCCAAGGACTACGAGCAGTACTTC. This sequence encodes CASSEARGRAKDYEQYF.

V usage is TRBV27 and J usage is TRBJ1-2; D is undetermined. Trimming removed 5 bases at V and 1 base at J, with 11 bases between. Germline V gene lookup returns CDR1 MNHEY and CDR2 SMNVEV (reference sequence). CDR3 size: 14 residues. The CDR3 nucleotides are TGTGCCAGCAGTCTAATCGGGGTTAACTATGGCTACACCTTC. It codes for CASSLIGVNYGYTF.

This rearrangement joins TRBV4-2 to TRBJ1-4, with 8 nucleotides matching TRBD1. CDR3 size: 15 residues. Germline values: CDR1 LGHNA, CDR2 YNFKEQ. Trimming cost V 2 bases and J 5 bases; bases outside gene matches: 4. The chain's CDR3 is CASSQSTGGNEKLFF. The CDR3, as DNA: TGTGCCAGCAGCCAATCCACAGGGGGGAATGAAAAACTGTTTTTT.

J is TRBJ1-6 and V is TRBV12-5, with D perhaps matching TRBD1 (5 bases). With 6 bases removed from V and 9 bases from J, the gap between germline ends came to 15 bases. CDR1 and CDR2 (germline): LGHNT, FRNRAP. This CDR3 region has 14 residues. Here the CDR3 DNA reads TGTGCTAGTGGCTCGCAGGGATTTGGTTCACCCCTCCACTTT. This codes for CASGSQGFGSPLHF.

The chain carries TRBV28 and TRBJ2-2; D possibly corresponds to TRBD1 (6 bases). Germline-derived CDR1 and CDR2 are MDHEN and SYDVKM. This CDR3 contains 17 residues. V was pared by 5 bases and J by 0 bases, with 16 bases between. CDR3 residues: CASSLYRTVTNTGELFF. CDR3 sequence (DNA): TGTGCCAGCAGTCTGTATCGGACAGTGACGAACACCGGGGAGCTGTTTTTT.

The chain couples TRBV15 to TRBJ2-1; TRBD1 matches 10 bases. Unmatched junction bases numbered 6, after V lost 0 bases and J lost 7 bases. Germline CDR1 LNHNV, CDR2 YYDKDF (reference sequence). CDR3 length equals 16 residues. The CDR3 DNA sequence: TGTGCCACCAGCAGAGACCCGGGACAGGGGTGGAATGAGCAGTTCTTC. Its translation is CATSRDPGQGWNEQFF.

This clone appeared a few times. V gene TRBV10-3 combines with J gene TRBJ2-3, with 11 nucleotides matching TRBD2. CDR3 size: 14 residues. The germline gives CDR1 ENHRY, CDR2 SYGVKD. Trimming at V came to 2 bases and at J to 5 bases, leaving 0 bases not matched to a gene. The chain's CDR3 is CAISEGTSGDTQYF. For the CDR3, the DNA is TGTGCCATCAGTGAGGGGACTAGCGGAGATACGCAGTATTTT.

The V and J genes are TRBV7-9 and TRBJ1-2; D remains ambiguous. Trimming cost V 3 bases and J 0 bases, with 17 bases left between them. Per germline, CDR1 SEHNR and CDR2 FQNEAQ (reference sequence). CDR3 length equals 17 residues. This CDR3 is CASSFPPGVSPNYGYTF. DNA for the CDR3: TGTGCCAGCAGCTTTCCCCCCGGTGTTAGTCCTAACTATGGCTACACCTTC.

V and J are TRBV30 and TRBJ1-4, with 9 bases aligning to TRBD1. CDR3 length equals 16 residues. With 5 bases clipped from V and 6 bases from J, the junction kept 13 bases outside the gene matches. Germline V gene sequence: CDR1 GTSNPN, CDR2 SVGIG (reference sequence). The CDR3 is CAWGDPIRDRDEKLFF. CDR3 coding DNA: TGTGCCTGGGGCGACCCAATCCGGGACAGGGATGAAAAACTGTTTTTT.

This chain uses TRBV6-5 with TRBJ1-1; D unresolved. CDR1 is MNHEY and CDR2 is SVGAGI in the germline V gene. The CDR3 totals 14 residues. Trimming cost V 2 bases and J 1 base, with 8 bases left between them. DNA for the CDR3: TGTGCCAGCAGTTACGGCAGGCAGAACACTGAAGCTTTCTTT. Protein: CASSYGRQNTEAFF.

The chain combines TRBV27 with TRBJ2-1; tentative D call: TRBD2 (6 bases). The germline gives CDR1 MNHEY, CDR2 SMNVEV (reference sequence). This CDR3 spans 16 amino acids. Trimming took off 5 bases at V and 8 bases at J, with 22 bases between the two ends. CDR3 region: CASSQGSGPLGDEQFF. CDR3 nucleotides: TGTGCCAGCAGTCAAGGGAGCGGGCCTCTAGGGGATGAGCAGTTCTTC.

This clone has a single count. The rearrangement joins TRBV7-2 to TRBJ2-2; no reliable D call. The CDR3 length is 15 residues. V lost 0 bases to trimming and J lost 0 bases, with 5 bases between them. Germline CDR1 is SGHTA and CDR2 is FQGNSA. In DNA, the CDR3 is TGTGCCAGCAGCTTAGCCCAGACGAACACCGGGGAGCTGTTTTTT. Its translation is CASSLAQTNTGELFF.

This clone was recorded once. The chain carries TRBV5-1 and TRBJ1-2, with 7 bases fitting TRBD1. The germline V gene has CDR1 SGHRS and CDR2 YFSETQ. The length of the CDR3 is 17 residues. V was clipped by 4 bases and J by 2 bases; unmatched bases: 14. The CDR3: CASSIDREHGRNYGYTF. The CDR3, as DNA: TGCGCCAGCAGCATCGACAGGGAGCATGGTCGGAACTATGGCTACACCTTC.

V is TRBV3-1 (or the pseudogene TRBV3-2) and J is TRBJ2-1; D gene uncertain. Germline lookup yields CDR1 LGHDT and CDR2 YNNKEL (reference sequence). Trimming shortened V by 4 bases and J by 0 bases, and 22 bases separated the two germline ends. This CDR3 is 19 amino acids long. The chain's CDR3 is CASSPKLPQLPSSYNEQFF. CDR3 coding DNA: TGTGCCAGCAGCCCGAAGTTGCCACAGTTACCGAGCTCCTACAATGAGCAGTTCTTC.

This chain links TRBV25-1 with TRBJ2-2; D perhaps matches TRBD2 (5 bases). There are 16 residues in the CDR3. Germline V lookup: CDR1 MGHDK, CDR2 SYGVNS. Trimming removed 4 bases at V and 1 base at J, with 13 bases between. This chain's CDR3 is CASSGWGVLNTGELFF. The CDR3 region has the DNA TGTGCCAGCAGTGGGTGGGGAGTCCTGAACACCGGGGAGCTGTTTTTT.

The chain carries TRBV19 and TRBJ2-3, with 7 bases fitting TRBD2. Germline CDR1 reads LNHDA; CDR2 reads SQIVND (reference sequence). The CDR3 covers 17 residues. J was trimmed by 2 bases and V by 2 bases; bases with no gene match: 10. CDR3 region: CASSIMLTSEFTDTQYF. The CDR3, as DNA: TGTGCCAGTAGTATAATGCTCACTAGCGAATTCACAGATACGCAGTATTTT.

The rearrangement uses TRBV30 and TRBJ1-3, with D uncertain. Germline V gives CDR1 GTSNPN, CDR2 SVGIG (reference sequence). The V end was cut by 0 bases, the J end by 5 bases, with 8 bases between. This CDR3 contains 13 residues. CDR3 DNA: TGTGCCTGGAGTGTATACAGCAGAAACACCATATATTTT. This sequence encodes CAWSVYSRNTIYF.

V usage is TRBV6-5 and J usage is TRBJ2-7; 9 bases map to TRBD2. The trim removed 2 bases at V and 5 bases at J, leaving 4 bases unmatched. CDR3 length: 14 amino acids. Germline V lookup: CDR1 MNHEY, CDR2 SVGAGI. The CDR3 DNA sequence: TGTGCCAGCAGTTACGCGGGAGGGCCCAACGAGCAGTACTTC. Its protein product is CASSYAGGPNEQYF.

V usage is TRBV11-2 and J usage is TRBJ1-1; D gene ambiguous. The CDR3 consists of 12 residues. V was clipped by 4 bases and J by 3 bases, with 6 bases between them. In germline, CDR1 is SGHAT, CDR2 FQNNGV. CDR3: CASSYGDTEAFF. CDR3 sequence (DNA): TGTGCCAGCAGCTACGGGGACACTGAAGCTTTCTTT.

This chain joins TRBV29-1 and TRBJ2-5; 8 nucleotides match TRBD1. The V gene end was trimmed by 4 bases and the J gene end by 5 bases; junction bases not matched to a gene: 6. The CDR3 has 13 amino acids. Germline V gene data show CDR1 as SQVTM and CDR2 as ANQGSEA. CDR3 nucleotide sequence: TGCAGCGTTGTCAGGGGGCCCGGGGAGACCCAGTACTTC. It specifies CSVVRGPGETQYF.